A single sample gave rise to the 23 T cell receptor beta chains below, sequenced in a study of T cells in Graves' hyperthyroidism and ophthalmopathy. Template material for amplifying TCR beta CDR3 regions consisted of RNA transcripts. The TCR CDR3 first-round RT-PCR relied on the HTBI primer set. TCRdb reprocessed the multiplex PCR reads via MiXCR and lists one record per CDR3 protein. The sample contains 210,000 or so distinct CDR3 sequences, about 15% of which appear only once. The sample was blood. These receptors came from a man over 45 with Graves' hyperthyroidism.

CDR3 nucleotide sequence: TGTGCCACCAGCAGCCCCCCGGGAGGCGGGACCCGACAAGAGACCCAGTACTTC. Its translation: CATSSPPGGGTRQETQYF. The chain has TRBV15 and TRBJ2-5; 7 nucleotides align to TRBD2. This CDR3 has 18 residues. The V segment lost 3 bases and the J segment 2 bases; nucleotides outside the gene matches: 15. Germline lookup yields CDR1 LNHNV and CDR2 YYDKDF (reference sequence).

Only a few counts were recorded for this clonotype. This chain connects TRBV12-5 to TRBJ1-5, with D tentatively TRBD1 (5 bases). The germline V gene encodes CDR1 LGHNT and CDR2 FRNRAP. The germline V and J ends were trimmed by 0 bases and 6 bases, with 15 bases remaining between them. This CDR3 region has 16 residues. The CDR3 region is CASGLVVTGGGQPQHF. Here the CDR3 DNA reads TGTGCTAGTGGTTTGGTAGTTACAGGCGGGGGTCAGCCCCAGCATTTT.

This clonotype was recorded at least ten times. The chain has TRBV11-2 and TRBJ2-7; a weak D match, TRBD1 (6 bases). Trimming stripped 5 bases from V and 1 base from J, with 15 bases between. CDR3 length: 15 residues. The germline CDR1 and CDR2 sequences are SGHAT and FQNNGV. CDR3 in DNA: TGTGCCAGCAGCCCCCGCTGGACAGATTCCTACGAGCAGTACTTC. It encodes CASSPRWTDSYEQYF.

This clonotype was found a few times. Possible read error: a much larger clone is one base away. The chain joins TRBV5-1 to TRBJ2-1; D is tentatively TRBD1 or TRBD2 (5 bases each). The ends were cut back, 7 bases at V and 0 bases at J, with 11 bases in the middle. The CDR3 has 14 amino acids. Germline CDR1 SGHRS, CDR2 YFSETQ. The CDR3 sequence: CASRPGGSYNEQFF. The CDR3 DNA reads as TGCGCCAGCCGCCCTGGGGGCTCCTACAATGAGCAGTTCTTC.

Ten or more counts support this clonotype. The rearrangement joins TRBV20-1 to TRBJ2-3, with D possibly being TRBD1 or TRBD2 (6 bases each). CDR1 DFQATT and CDR2 SNEGSKA come from the germline V gene (reference sequence). Trimming shortened V by 6 bases and J by 6 bases, and 19 bases separated the two germline ends. The length of the CDR3 is 14 residues. The CDR3 sequence is CSARGKAGWDTQYF. CDR3 sequence (DNA): TGCAGTGCGAGGGGGAAAGCGGGTTGGGATACGCAGTATTTT.

This clonotype has ten or more counts. The V gene is TRBV7-3, the J gene TRBJ2-3, with 8 bases fitting TRBD2. Trimming at V came to 6 bases and at J to 5 bases, leaving 7 bases not matched to a gene. This CDR3 has 14 amino acids. Germline values: CDR1 SGHTA, CDR2 FQGTGA. CDR3 DNA sequence: TGTGCCAGCAGTGCAAGCGGGAGTCAAGATACGCAGTATTTT. As protein: CASSASGSQDTQYF.

The sample holds many counts of this clonotype. The rearrangement links TRBV7-2 to TRBJ2-3; weak D call: TRBD2 (5 bases). The CDR3 is 14 amino acids. Deletions cut 5 bases from V and 9 bases from J, with 18 bases between. The germline V gene has CDR1 SGHTA and CDR2 FQGNSA. The CDR3 bases are TGTGCCAGCAGCCGTATACCTGTCTCGGGGACGCAGTATTTT. Its translation is CASSRIPVSGTQYF.

This clonotype was seen only a few times. This sequence joins TRBV25-1 and TRBJ2-7; the match to TRBD1 covers 9 bases. CDR3 size: 16 residues. Germline V gene data show CDR1 as MGHDK and CDR2 as SYGVNS. V was clipped by 3 bases and J by 4 bases; unmatched bases: 10. CDR3 sequence (DNA): TGTGCCAGCAGTGACGTCGGGACAGGGTTTCGTTACGAGCAGTACTTC. As protein: CASSDVGTGFRYEQYF.

The chain combines TRBV6-2 or TRBV6-3 with TRBJ2-2; D is perhaps TRBD1 or TRBD2 (6 bases each). This CDR3 comprises 18 residues. Trimming removed 4 bases at V and 5 bases at J, with 23 bases between. Germline-derived CDR1 and CDR2 are MNHEY and SVGEGT. The CDR3: CASSSTGARRGITGELFF. The CDR3, as DNA: TGTGCCAGCAGTTCTACTGGGGCGAGGAGGGGGATAACCGGGGAGCTGTTTTTT.

This clonotype was detected a few times. The chain employs TRBV27 and TRBJ2-5, with a possible D match to TRBD1 (5 bases). The CDR3 has 12 residues. Looked up from germline, CDR1 is MNHEY and CDR2 is SMNVEV (reference sequence). V was cut by 6 bases and J by 5 bases, with 10 bases left in between. The CDR3 region has the DNA TGTGCCAGCAGGACAGTCGGGGAGACCCAGTACTTC. Translated, it gives CASRTVGETQYF.

The rearrangement links TRBV29-1 to TRBJ2-3; 16 nucleotides match TRBD2. The trim removed 6 bases at V and 7 bases at J, leaving 7 bases unmatched. In germline, CDR1 is SQVTM, CDR2 ANQGSEA. This CDR3 contains 15 residues. In nucleotides, the CDR3 is TGCAGCGTGTCCGGGACTAGCGGGAGGGCCAATACGCAGTATTTT. Translating gives CSVSGTSGRANTQYF.

The chain joins TRBV29-1 to TRBJ1-2; 8 bases line up with TRBD1. V trimming: 6 bases; J trimming: 4 bases; junction bases outside the gene matches: 4. Germline V gene sequence: CDR1 SQVTM, CDR2 ANQGSEA. The CDR3 totals 12 residues. The CDR3 nucleotides are TGCAGCGTGGACCAGGGGGCCTATGGCTACACCTTC. Encoded protein: CSVDQGAYGYTF.

This clonotype was detected many times. V usage is TRBV20-1 and J usage is TRBJ1-2; tentative D call: TRBD1 (5 bases). The V end was cut by 3 bases, the J end by 6 bases, with 11 bases between. This CDR3 has 12 residues. The germline V gene has CDR1 DFQATT and CDR2 SNEGSKA (reference sequence). CDR3 bases: TGCAGTGCTAGGTGGGGGAGGGATGGCTACACCTTC. This sequence encodes CSARWGRDGYTF.

This clonotype was found a few times. The V gene is TRBV13, the J gene TRBJ2-5; 12 positions agree with TRBD2. This CDR3 comprises 16 residues. Unmatched junction bases numbered 11, after V lost 5 bases and J lost 7 bases. The germline CDR1 and CDR2 sequences are PRHDT and FYEKMQ (reference sequence). CDR3 DNA: TGTGCCAGCAGCACTCGGACTAGCGGGGCCCAGGGGACCCAGTACTTC. Amino acid sequence: CASSTRTSGAQGTQYF.

CDR3 sequence reads: CASSQGLRGPYGYTF. DNA for the CDR3: TGCGCCAGCAGCCAAGGTCTGAGGGGTCCCTATGGCTACACCTTC. The V and J genes are TRBV4-1 and TRBJ1-2, with D maybe TRBD1 (5 bases). Trimming shortened V by 1 base and J by 4 bases, and 13 bases separated the two germline ends. Looked up from germline, CDR1 is MGHRA and CDR2 is YSYEKL. The CDR3 totals 15 residues.

This clonotype was picked up many times. The rearrangement links TRBV28 to TRBJ2-7; 7 nucleotides match TRBD1. The J segment lost 2 bases and the V segment lost 6 bases, leaving 10 bases of the junction unmatched. This CDR3 contains 15 residues. Looked up from germline, CDR1 is MDHEN and CDR2 is SYDVKM. CDR3 loop: CASSPDRDDTYEQYF. The CDR3 region has the DNA TGTGCCAGCAGCCCCGACAGGGACGATACCTACGAGCAGTACTTC.

There are a few counts of this clonotype. This rearrangement joins TRBV20-1 to TRBJ2-3; 8 nucleotides match TRBD2. Unmatched junction bases numbered 5, after V lost 0 bases and J lost 0 bases. This CDR3 is built from 16 residues. The germline V gene encodes CDR1 DFQATT and CDR2 SNEGSKA (reference sequence). This CDR3 is CSARDWASGSTDTQYF. The DNA for the CDR3 is TGCAGTGCTAGAGATTGGGCTAGCGGGAGCACAGATACGCAGTATTTT.

V is TRBV6-1 and J is TRBJ2-2; 7 positions agree with TRBD2. J lost 1 base, V lost 8 bases, and 4 bases had no gene match. The CDR3 is 14 amino acids. Germline lookup yields CDR1 MNHNS and CDR2 SASEGT. CDR3 sequence reads: CASGRGGNTGELFF. The CDR3 DNA reads as TGTGCCAGCGGGAGGGGAGGGAACACCGGGGAGCTGTTTTTT.

The chain links TRBV5-1 to TRBJ2-1; perhaps TRBD1 as D (5 bases). The germline V gene encodes CDR1 SGHRS and CDR2 YFSETQ. The CDR3 sequence is 16 residues long. V was trimmed by 3 bases and J by 4 bases, leaving 17 bases between them. In DNA form, the CDR3 reads TGCGCCAGCAGCTCAAACACGGGTGGGGCATACAATGAGCAGTTCTTC. As protein: CASSSNTGGAYNEQFF.

This clonotype has a count of ten or more. The chain recombines TRBV20-1 with TRBJ2-3; the D gene is possibly TRBD2 (6 bases). Germline V gene sequence: CDR1 DFQATT, CDR2 SNEGSKA (reference sequence). The V end was cut by 1 base, the J end by 11 bases, with 19 bases between. The CDR3 has 14 amino acids. CDR3 region: CSARVQRRETGQYF. The CDR3 bases are TGCAGTGCTAGAGTACAACGGAGGGAGACTGGGCAGTATTTT.

Worth noting for this clonotype: A much larger clonotype is one base distant, so this may be a read error. The chain links TRBV27 to TRBJ2-5; TRBD2 matches 13 bases. Germline lookup yields CDR1 MNHEY and CDR2 SMNVEV (reference sequence). This CDR3 is 17 amino acids long. The CDR3 loop reads CAGSLGTSGVYQETQYF. The CDR3 DNA reads TGTGCCGGCAGTTTGGGGACTAGCGGGGTGTACCAAGAGACCCAGTACTTC.

This clonotype showed up many times. V usage is TRBV29-1 and J usage is TRBJ2-5; D not resolved. V shed 4 bases and J shed 10 bases, with 10 bases lying between them. This CDR3 has 10 amino acids. CDR1 and CDR2 from the germline V gene are SQVTM and ANQGSEA. The CDR3 is CSVGSAIQYF. CDR3 in DNA: TGCAGCGTTGGAAGCGCGATCCAGTACTTC.

This clonotype was found many times. The chain recombines TRBV20-1 with TRBJ2-3; 15 nucleotides line up with TRBD2. CDR3 length equals 15 residues. Germline V gives CDR1 DFQATT, CDR2 SNEGSKA (reference sequence). V trimming: 5 bases; J trimming: 5 bases; junction bases outside the gene matches: 5. This CDR3 reads CSAWTSGRAVDTQYF. The CDR3 nucleotides are TGCAGTGCTTGGACTAGCGGGAGGGCCGTAGATACGCAGTATTTT.